These 30 T cell receptor beta chains originate from one sample sequenced in a study of blood T cells in healthy people across ages. For the second PCR, which ran for roughly 6 to 12 cycles, a sample-barcoded 5' primer and a J-beta primer mix were used. TCRdb independently ran MiXCR on the 5' RACE reads; one entry per CDR3 protein. The sample lists about 620,000 distinct CDR3 sequences, 20% to 25% seen once, with roughly 3.7% in the top ten. Sample: blood. The receptors here all came from a man between 70 and 80 years old in good health.

This clonotype occurred a few times. The J gene is TRBJ2-5, the V gene TRBV7-2; a possible D gene is TRBD2 (5 bases). The germline CDR1 and CDR2 sequences are SGHTA and FQGNSA. Trimming cost V 3 bases and J 5 bases, with 13 bases left between them. This CDR3 spans 14 amino acids. The CDR3 DNA reads TGTGCCAGCAGCTTTTCGGACTCCAGGGAGACCCAGTACTTC. Protein sequence: CASSFSDSRETQYF.

This clonotype was picked up a small number of times. The V call is TRBV7-9, the J call TRBJ2-1, with D perhaps TRBD2 (5 bases). The J call could be wrong; TRBJ2-7 is a better fit for the DNA end. The CDR3 sequence is 16 residues long. Germline values: CDR1 SEHNR, CDR2 FQNEAQ (reference sequence). The chain's CDR3 is CASSQSGRRTAYEQYF. CDR3 nucleotide sequence: TGTGCCAGCAGCCAGAGCGGTAGGCGGACTGCCTACGAGCAGTACTTC.

About this clonotype itself: This may come from a read error, since a much larger clone is one base off. The rearrangement links TRBV28 to TRBJ1-2; 9 nucleotides align to TRBD1. Germline assignment: CDR1 MDHEN and CDR2 SYDVKM. This CDR3 is built from 15 residues. CDR3 DNA: TGTGTCAGCAGTTTGGGACAGGGCGCTCTCAGGGGCTACACCTTC. This translates into CVSSLGQGALRGYTF.

The chain couples TRBV6-1 to TRBJ2-2; D unclear. The germline CDR1 and CDR2 sequences are MNHNS and SASEGT. This CDR3 region has 15 residues. With 1 base removed from V and 4 bases from J, the gap between germline ends came to 10 bases. CDR3 coding DNA: TGTGCCAGCAGTGAAGGAAGCAAAGGCACCGGGGAGCTGTTTTTT. Amino acid sequence: CASSEGSKGTGELFF.

The table lists this clonotype with a few counts. A read error may explain this, as a much larger clone is one base away. The rearrangement uses TRBV7-2 and TRBJ2-1, with D unresolved. The J call may be mistaken, given a closer DNA end match to TRBJ2-5. The length of the CDR3 is 13 residues. The germline V gene encodes CDR1 SGHTA and CDR2 FQGNSA. The DNA of the CDR3 is TGTGCCAGCAGCTTAAATGGGCGAGAGACCCAGTACTTC. Its protein is CASSLNGRETQYF.

The chain carries TRBV20-1 and TRBJ2-7, with 10 bases aligning to TRBD2. Trimming removed 0 bases from V and 0 bases from J; junction bases left unmatched: 11. From germline, CDR1 is DFQATT and CDR2 SNEGSKA (reference sequence). The CDR3 has 18 residues. CDR3 nucleotide sequence: TGCAGTGCTAGAGACCTCTCACTAGCGGGACAGAGCTCCTACGAGCAGTACTTC. Its translation is CSARDLSLAGQSSYEQYF.

This chain joins TRBV5-1 and TRBJ2-7; TRBD2 aligns across 7 bases. Germline-derived CDR1 and CDR2 are SGHRS and YFSETQ. The CDR3 sequence is 15 residues long. V was clipped by 0 bases and J by 3 bases; unmatched bases: 6. The CDR3 protein is CASSLEAGSYYEQYF. CDR3 coding DNA: TGCGCCAGCAGCTTGGAAGCGGGAAGTTACTACGAGCAGTACTTC.

This clonotype came up a few times. This chain links TRBV3-1 with TRBJ2-1; 7 nucleotides align to TRBD2. CDR3 size: 17 residues. Germline assignment: CDR1 LGHDT and CDR2 YNNKEL (reference sequence). J lost 0 bases, V lost 2 bases, and 7 bases had no gene match. In nucleotides, the CDR3 is TGTGCCAGCAGCCAACTCGGAGGCGGGAGCTCCTACAATGAGCAGTTCTTC. Translation: CASSQLGGGSSYNEQFF.

CDR3 amino acids: CASSRTGVNSPLHF. The CDR3 region has the DNA TGTGCCAGCAGCAGGACAGGGGTGAATTCACCCCTCCACTTT. The rearrangement joins TRBV7-3 to TRBJ1-6; 9 bases are shared with TRBD1. Germline V lookup: CDR1 SGHTA, CDR2 FQGTGA. CDR3 length: 14 residues. The junction had 3 bases not matched to a gene; V was cut back by 5 bases and J by 7 bases.

The table lists this clonotype with a few counts. In DNA form, the CDR3 reads TGTGCCAGCAGTTCCCAGACTTGGAGGAATTCACCCCTCCACTTT. Protein sequence: CASSSQTWRNSPLHF. The chain links TRBV28 to TRBJ1-6, with D unclear. The ends were cut back, 4 bases at V and 7 bases at J, with 14 bases in the middle. CDR3 length equals 15 residues. Germline lookup yields CDR1 MDHEN and CDR2 SYDVKM. The full variable domain, in which reference TRBV28 and TRBJ1-6 provide the parts outside the CDR3, is DVKVTQSSRYLVKRTGEKVFLECVQDMDHENMFWYRQDPGLGLRLIYFSYDVKMKEKGDIPEGYSVSREKKERFSLILESASTNQTSMYLCASSSQTWRNSPLHFGNGTRLTVT.

This clonotype appeared once. This chain uses TRBV7-9 with TRBJ1-4; possible D gene TRBD1, 6 bases. Trimming pared 4 bases from V and 5 bases from J, leaving 11 bases between. The germline gives CDR1 SEHNR, CDR2 FQNEAQ (reference sequence). The CDR3 has 14 residues. The CDR3 DNA sequence: TGTGCCAGCAGCTATCGGACAGCCAATGAAAAACTGTTTTTT. Translated, it gives CASSYRTANEKLFF.

In its sample, this clonotype was seen many times. The V gene is TRBV12-3 or TRBV12-4, the J gene TRBJ2-1; D unclear. Trimming pared 6 bases from V and 4 bases from J, leaving 7 bases between. CDR3 length: 12 amino acids. The CDR3 nucleotides read TGTGCCAGCAGCGGGCTTTACAATGAGCAGTTCTTC. Residues: CASSGLYNEQFF.

The J gene is TRBJ2-5, the V gene TRBV20-1, with 7 bases lining up with TRBD1. Germline CDR1 is DFQATT and CDR2 is SNEGSKA (reference sequence). This CDR3 is 14 amino acids long. V lost 1 base and J lost 4; bases outside the gene matches: 6. The CDR3 is CSARVPRGPETQYF. CDR3 nucleotide sequence: TGCAGTGCTAGAGTACCAAGGGGGCCAGAGACCCAGTACTTC.

The chain employs TRBV5-1 and TRBJ2-1, with 9 bases identical to TRBD2. This CDR3 region has 16 residues. The V gene's germline CDR1 is SGHRS and CDR2 YFSETQ. Trimming at V came to 3 bases and at J to 5 bases, leaving 9 bases not matched to a gene. In DNA form, the CDR3 reads TGCGCCAGCAGCTGGACGCTAGCGGGGAGCCACAATGAGCAGTTCTTC. Protein sequence: CASSWTLAGSHNEQFF.

The sample holds a few counts of this clonotype. CDR3 sequence: CASSLEGLVYEQYF. The CDR3 bases are TGTGCCAGCAGCTTAGAAGGACTAGTCTACGAGCAGTACTTC. The chain uses TRBV7-2 and TRBJ2-7, with TRBD2 matching over 7 bases. The CDR3 is 14 residues long. Germline V gives CDR1 SGHTA, CDR2 FQGNSA. V trimming: 1 base; J trimming: 3 bases; junction bases outside the gene matches: 3.

This clonotype was observed many times. The chain combines TRBV28 with TRBJ2-1; D remains unclear. Germline V lookup: CDR1 MDHEN, CDR2 SYDVKM. The CDR3 has 11 residues. Trimming stripped 9 bases from V and 1 base from J, with 4 bases between. CDR3: CASRSYNEQFF. Written as DNA, the CDR3 is TGTGCCAGTCGATCCTACAATGAGCAGTTCTTC. The entire variable domain, with the rest obtained from reference TRBV28 and TRBJ2-1, is as follows: DVKVTQSSRYLVKRTGEKVFLECVQDMDHENMFWYRQDPGLGLRLIYFSYDVKMKEKGDIPEGYSVSREKKERFSLILESASTNQTSMYLCASRSYNEQFFGPGTRLTVL.

This clonotype was seen more than once but under ten times. The chain couples TRBV7-9 to TRBJ2-3; TRBD2 is a possible D gene (6 bases). Trimming left V 6 bases short and J 5 bases short, with 12 bases between. The V gene's germline CDR1 is SEHNR and CDR2 FQNEAQ (reference sequence). CDR3 size: 13 residues. CDR3 nucleotide sequence: TGTGCCAGCAGATCGGGACTCAAAGATACGCAGTATTTT. Its protein product is CASRSGLKDTQYF. Full variable domain (rest looked up from reference TRBV7-9 and TRBJ2-3): DTGVSQNPRHKITKRGQNVTFRCDPISEHNRLYWYRQTLGQGPEFLTYFQNEAQLEKSRLLSDRFSAERPKGSFSTLEIQRTEQGDSAMYLCASRSGLKDTQYFGPGTRLTVL.

This clonotype was seen a handful of times. The rearrangement uses TRBV25-1 and TRBJ2-4; 12 nucleotides align to TRBD1. Per the germline V gene, CDR1 is MGHDK and CDR2 is SYGVNS. The V segment lost 6 bases and the J segment 6 bases; nucleotides outside the gene matches: 9. The CDR3 spans 16 residues. CDR3 sequence (DNA): TGTGCCAGCAGACCGGGACAGGGGGCGCCTAGAAACATTCAGTACTTC. It yields the protein CASRPGQGAPRNIQYF.

This clonotype was counted once. The chain is built from TRBV11-1 and TRBJ2-5, with 10 bases identical to TRBD1. The DNA end favors TRBJ2-7, so the J call may be wrong. This CDR3 region has 18 residues. The germline V gene encodes CDR1 SGHAT and CDR2 FQDESV (reference sequence). CDR3 sequence (DNA): TGTGCCAGCAGCTTAGTGGCGGGGACAGGGGTGTCCCTCTACGAGCAGTACTTC. Translating it yields CASSLVAGTGVSLYEQYF.

The V and J genes are TRBV19 and TRBJ1-5; possible D gene TRBD1, 5 bases. Deletions cut 5 bases from V and 2 bases from J, with 10 bases between. The germline V gene encodes CDR1 LNHDA and CDR2 SQIVND (reference sequence). The CDR3 extends over 14 amino acids. Written as DNA, the CDR3 is TGTGCCAGTAGTTGGGGCCCCGGCAATCAGCCCCAGCATTTT. Residues: CASSWGPGNQPQHF.

The rearrangement joins TRBV20-1 to TRBJ2-5, with D perhaps TRBD1 (6 bases). CDR1 DFQATT and CDR2 SNEGSKA come from the germline V gene (reference sequence). The germline V and J ends were trimmed by 2 bases and 4 bases, with 11 bases remaining between them. The CDR3 loop spans 13 amino acids. The CDR3 nucleotides are TGCAGTGCTAGATGGGACAAGACAGAGACCCAGTACTTC. This sequence encodes CSARWDKTETQYF.

In this sample, this clonotype turned up a few times. The chain couples TRBV20-1 to TRBJ2-1; possibly TRBD1 for D (6 bases). The V gene's germline CDR1 is DFQATT and CDR2 SNEGSKA (reference sequence). The CDR3 length is 13 residues. V lost 5 bases and J 4 bases, leaving 12 bases between the germline ends. The CDR3 nucleotides are TGCAGTGCTGGGGGCGCAGAATACAATGAGCAGTTCTTC. Its translation: CSAGGAEYNEQFF.

The rearrangement links TRBV5-6 to TRBJ1-1; 8 bases are shared with TRBD1. Germline V gene lookup returns CDR1 SGHDT and CDR2 YYEEEE. This CDR3 is built from 14 residues. Trimming at V came to 7 bases and at J to 8 bases, leaving 13 bases not matched to a gene. DNA for the CDR3: TGTGCCAGCCGCCGGGGCAGGGGGCCGAAGGAAGCTTTCTTT. Amino acid sequence: CASRRGRGPKEAFF.

In this sample, this clonotype turned up once. V gene TRBV7-2 combines with J gene TRBJ2-1; 10 positions match TRBD2. CDR3 length: 16 amino acids. The trim removed 1 base at V and 5 bases at J, leaving 5 bases unmatched. In germline, CDR1 is SGHTA, CDR2 FQGNSA. In DNA, the CDR3 is TGTGCCAGCAGCTTAGTAGGGACTAGCGTGGACAATGAGCAGTTCTTC. It specifies CASSLVGTSVDNEQFF.

This clonotype was observed many times. The chain couples TRBV5-1 to TRBJ2-1, with a weak D call TRBD2 (5 bases). V was cut by 4 bases and J by 8 bases, with 10 bases left in between. The CDR3 sequence is 12 residues long. The germline gives CDR1 SGHRS, CDR2 YFSETQ. The CDR3 spells CASSPGWDEQFF. Here the CDR3 DNA reads TGCGCCAGCAGCCCGGGGTGGGATGAGCAGTTCTTC.

This clonotype was found a few times. The CDR3 bases are TGCAGTGCGAGTGAGGGGGACACTGAAGCTTTCTTT. As protein: CSASEGDTEAFF. The V gene is TRBV20-1, the J gene TRBJ1-1; D is perhaps TRBD1 (6 bases). The CDR3 has 12 amino acids. The germline gives CDR1 DFQATT, CDR2 SNEGSKA (reference sequence). V was trimmed by 6 bases and J by 3 bases, leaving 11 bases between them.

This clonotype was observed many times. The J gene is TRBJ2-1, the V gene TRBV6-2 or TRBV6-3; D not certain. Germline V gene data show CDR1 as MNHEY and CDR2 as SVGEGT. Trimming removed 6 bases from V and 9 bases from J, with 12 bases in between. There are 12 residues in the CDR3. The CDR3 region is CASSRMSFEQFF. The CDR3, as DNA: TGTGCCAGCAGCCGCATGAGTTTTGAGCAGTTCTTC.

This clonotype has a handful of counts. The chain couples TRBV7-9 to TRBJ2-3; TRBD1 agrees at 7 bases. Germline CDR1 reads SEHNR; CDR2 reads FQNEAQ (reference sequence). The V gene end was trimmed by 5 bases and the J gene end by 2 bases; junction bases not matched to a gene: 4. This CDR3 spans 14 amino acids. CDR3 nucleotides: TGTGCCAGCAGCGTTGGACAGGTCACAGATACGCAGTATTTT. Its protein is CASSVGQVTDTQYF.

This rearrangement joins TRBV11-2 to TRBJ2-7; D may match TRBD1 or TRBD2 (5 bases each). CDR3 size: 15 residues. Trimming stripped 6 bases from V and 0 bases from J, with 15 bases between. CDR1 is SGHAT, CDR2 FQNNGV, per germline. CDR3 coding DNA: TGTGCCAGCAGACAAGCGAGAGGGGCCTCCTACGAGCAGTACTTC. It translates to CASRQARGASYEQYF.

This clonotype was detected only a few times. The V and J genes are TRBV20-1 and TRBJ2-5; 11 bases agree with TRBD2. The trim removed 0 bases at V and 13 bases at J, leaving 10 bases unmatched. The germline CDR1 and CDR2 sequences are DFQATT and SNEGSKA (reference sequence). There are 14 residues in the CDR3. The CDR3 is CSAREGATSGIVYF. CDR3 bases: TGCAGTGCTAGAGAGGGGGCGACTAGCGGGATTGTGTACTTC.